This TCR beta chain was identified during a study of T cells in Graves' hyperthyroidism and ophthalmopathy. Study findings and constraints: Also found in blood were most expanded thyroid clonotypes above 0.001.

This clonotype has a count of ten or more. No antigen is known for it. Researchers took RNA transcripts and amplified the TCR beta CDR3 regions from them. TCR CDR3 regions were first amplified by RT-PCR with HTBI primers. TCRdb redid the calling of the multiplex PCR reads with MiXCR, one entry per CDR3 protein. The table has about half a million distinct CDR3 sequences, less than 25% seen once; the top ten hold around a quarter. Germline CDR1 reads SGHVS; CDR2 reads FNYEAQ. Deletions cut 1 base from V and 1 base from J, with 13 bases between. CDR3 length: 16 amino acids. Aged 18 to 65, the patients had hyperthyroidism that was newly diagnosed and had lasted under 2 months. Patients with uncontrolled infections, other autoimmune diseases, pregnancy or lactation were excluded. Diagnoses rested on clinical symptoms, serum thyroxine and TRAb, thyroid ultrasound and orbital computed tomography.

The clonotype comes from a man in his late teens or twenties with Graves' hyperthyroidism. The sequenced sample consisted of blood. The J gene is TRBJ1-1, the V gene TRBV7-6, with D hard to call. CDR3 sequence reads: CASSLGLTEGNTEAFF. The CDR3 nucleotides read TGTGCCAGCAGCTTAGGTTTAACGGAGGGGAACACTGAAGCTTTCTTT.